This T cell receptor beta chain derives from a study of blood T cell repertoires in COVID-19. As for the study in general: Acute-phase and convalescent COVID-19 samples originated in the United States, Italy and Spain.

V dropped 6 bases and J dropped 7; count of bases not matched to a gene: 14. The CDR3 has 16 amino acids. Germline assignment: CDR1 LNHNV and CDR2 YYDKDF (reference sequence). Original processing notes: Quantification of nucleated cells was approximated via reference gene primer amplification. TCRdb's copy holds only in-frame clones and misses some; the assay was immunoSEQ multiplex PCR. V, J and clone size reflect that table, while D and trimming were determined from the DNA. The sample lists around 260,000 clones, 83% occurring once. Sample: peripheral blood. The genes are TRBV15 and TRBJ1-4; 7 bases agree with TRBD1. The clonotype comes from a woman between 50 and 59 years old who had recovered from COVID-19. The CDR3: CATSKEMRGLGEKLFF. CDR3 nucleotide sequence: TGTGCCACCAGTAAAGAGATGAGGGGGCTGGGTGAAAAACTGTTTTTT.